These 27 T cell receptor beta chains were all obtained from the same sample, sequenced in a study of blood T cell repertoires in COVID-19. The method was immunoSEQ multiplex PCR; TCRdb's version includes in-frame clones alone and lacks a portion of them. Here the sample spans fewer than 350,000 clones, 85% being singletons. The sample was PBMCs or T cells enriched from blood (not recorded which). All receptors come from a woman aged 30 to 39 who had been exposed to COVID-19.

V and J are TRBV24-1 and TRBJ1-5, with D possibly matching TRBD1 (6 bases). Germline V gene lookup returns CDR1 KGHDR and CDR2 SFDVKD. Between the trimmed V and J ends, which lost 5 bases and 5 bases, there was a span of 15 bases. The CDR3 extends over 15 amino acids. In DNA, the CDR3 is TGTGCCACCAGTGGCCGAGGGGGAGGGGATCAGCCCCAGCATTTT. This codes for CATSGRGGGDQPQHF.

The chain employs TRBV10-1 and TRBJ2-1; 10 bases are shared with TRBD1. Germline lookup yields CDR1 WNHNN and CDR2 SYGVQD (reference sequence). There are 14 residues in the CDR3. The V and J ends lost 10 bases and 6 bases, in that order; junction bases with no gene match: 9. CDR3 in amino acids: CAIGQGVRGNEQFF. CDR3 nucleotides: TGCGCCATCGGACAGGGGGTAAGGGGCAATGAGCAGTTCTTC.

The chain employs TRBV12-5 and TRBJ2-3, with TRBD2 matching over 8 bases. V was clipped by 4 bases and J by 0 bases; unmatched bases: 27. Germline values: CDR1 LGHNT, CDR2 FRNRAP. CDR3 size: 23 residues. CDR3 DNA sequence: TGTGCTAGTGGTTATAACATCCAGCGGGGGATCATCGAGCGATCCTATAGCACAGATACGCAGTATTTT. Its translation is CASGYNIQRGIIERSYSTDTQYF.

The CDR3: CATSITSGQGLEGYTF. CDR3 sequence (DNA): TGTGCCACCAGCATTACGTCGGGACAGGGTCTGGAAGGCTACACCTTC. The chain uses TRBV15 and TRBJ1-2; 9 bases are a match to TRBD1. CDR1 and CDR2 from the germline V gene are LNHNV and YYDKDF (reference sequence). The CDR3 covers 16 residues. The V and J ends lost 4 bases and 8 bases, in that order; junction bases with no gene match: 14.

The rearrangement links TRBV6-5 to TRBJ1-2, with D uncertain. The V gene lost 10 bases and the J gene lost 2 bases, with 14 bases spanning the gap. The CDR3 is made up of 13 amino acids. Germline V gene lookup returns CDR1 MNHEY and CDR2 SVGAGI. DNA for the CDR3: TGTGCCACACGGGAGATCTTGAACTATGGCTACACCTTC. It yields the protein CATREILNYGYTF.

The rearrangement uses TRBV7-5 and TRBJ2-5; no DNA check was done on the table's D call, TRBD2. TRBV7-5 counts as a pseudogene. There are 13 residues in the CDR3. The chain's CDR3 is CAEGGGWQETQYF. The DNA of the CDR3 is TGTGCCGAGGGAGGGGGTTGGCAAGAGACCCAGTACTTC.

This chain connects TRBV5-6 to TRBJ2-7; D is perhaps TRBD2 (6 bases). Germline CDR1 SGHDT, CDR2 YYEEEE. Deletions cut 4 bases from V and 2 bases from J, with 16 bases between. This CDR3 has 15 amino acids. The CDR3 bases are TGTGCCAGCAGCCTTTTAACTAGCAGAGCCTACGAGCAGTACTTC. It codes for CASSLLTSRAYEQYF.

The chain couples TRBV4-3 to TRBJ1-2; the D gene is possibly TRBD1 (5 bases). V gave up 0 bases and J gave up 4 bases, with 9 bases separating them. The CDR3 runs 14 residues. The germline V gene encodes CDR1 LGHNA and CDR2 YSLEER. The CDR3 here is CASSQDGGSYGYTF. The CDR3 DNA sequence: TGCGCCAGCAGCCAAGACGGGGGATCCTATGGCTACACCTTC.

The chain combines TRBV10-1 with TRBJ1-2; TRBD1 aligns across 8 bases. The CDR3 contains 15 residues. Germline-derived CDR1 and CDR2 are WNHNN and SYGVQD (reference sequence). With V trimmed by 3 bases and J by 4 bases, 7 bases remained unmatched. CDR3 region: CASSDPFDRGYGYTF. Written as DNA, the CDR3 is TGCGCCAGCAGTGACCCCTTCGACAGGGGCTATGGCTACACCTTC.

This chain uses TRBV28 with TRBJ1-1; 9 positions agree with TRBD1. This CDR3 has 12 amino acids. CDR1 and CDR2 from the germline V gene are MDHEN and SYDVKM. The V segment lost 11 bases and the J segment 6 bases; nucleotides outside the gene matches: 7. CDR3 region: CACWDRVSEAFF. CDR3 sequence (DNA): TGTGCCTGCTGGGACAGGGTGTCTGAAGCTTTCTTT.

The J gene is TRBJ1-1, the V gene TRBV5-4; tentatively, D is TRBD1 (6 bases). Germline V CDR1 and CDR2: SGHNT, YYREEE (reference sequence). V dropped 1 base and J dropped 0 bases, with 13 bases sitting between them. The CDR3 is made up of 16 amino acids. The CDR3 nucleotides are TGTGCCAGCAGCTTGCCAGGGGTTGGGGTGAACACTGAAGCTTTCTTT. It codes for CASSLPGVGVNTEAFF.

This clone was detected once. The chain couples TRBV30 to TRBJ1-3; no definite D call. Germline V gene sequence: CDR1 GTSNPN, CDR2 SVGIG (reference sequence). The CDR3 runs to 14 residues. Trimming stripped 1 base from V and 2 bases from J, with 9 bases between. DNA of the CDR3: TGTGCCTGGAGTGGTACAGAGACTGGAAACACCATATATTTT. Protein product: CAWSGTETGNTIYF.

The table lists this clone with a few counts. V is TRBV12-3 or TRBV12-4 and J is TRBJ1-1; D gene ambiguous. This CDR3 comprises 13 residues. Trimming pared 7 bases from V and 2 bases from J, leaving 11 bases between. The CDR3 DNA reads TGTGCCAGCACGCCCGGGGAAAACACTGAAGCTTTCTTT. Translation: CASTPGENTEAFF.

This rearrangement joins TRBV10-3 to TRBJ1-1; weak D call: TRBD1 (5 bases). This CDR3 has 15 residues. Germline V gives CDR1 ENHRY, CDR2 SYGVKD. Trimming took 9 bases from V and 1 from J, leaving 18 bases between them. CDR3 bases: TGTGCCATACGTCAGGGAACAGCATCGAACACTGAAGCTTTCTTT. Encoded protein: CAIRQGTASNTEAFF.

This chain links TRBV7-8 with TRBJ1-2; D uncertain. Germline V gene data show CDR1 as SGHVS and CDR2 as FQNEAQ. The CDR3 has 12 amino acids. V was clipped by 2 bases and J by 6 bases, with 7 bases between them. Here the CDR3 reads CASSLYLDGYTF. The CDR3 DNA reads TGTGCCAGCAGCTTATATCTTGATGGCTACACCTTC.

Comment on this clone: Within the sample, other DNA sequences also encode this same CDR3. V is TRBV27 and J is TRBJ1-1; 7 nucleotides match TRBD1. The CDR3 totals 15 residues. Trimming took 5 bases from V and 2 from J; bases not matched to a gene: 8. Per the germline V gene, CDR1 is MNHEY and CDR2 is SMNVEV (reference sequence). The CDR3 DNA reads as TGTGCCAGCAGTCCTTCGACAGGGACTAACACTGAAGCTTTCTTT. Protein sequence: CASSPSTGTNTEAFF.

This clone appeared a few times. The V gene is TRBV28, the J gene TRBJ1-2; D remains unclear. Trimming cost V 5 bases and J 7 bases, with 20 bases left between them. The CDR3 consists of 15 residues. Germline CDR1 MDHEN, CDR2 SYDVKM. CDR3: CASSPRGPLLSGYTF. The CDR3 DNA reads TGTGCCAGCAGTCCGAGAGGGCCTCTACTGAGTGGCTACACCTTC.

In DNA form, the CDR3 reads TGTGCCAGCAGCTCAACCGGGACAGACCCCTACGAGCAGTACTTC. Protein: CASSSTGTDPYEQYF. The chain employs TRBV7-2 and TRBJ2-7; 7 positions match TRBD1. The CDR3 has 15 residues. V shed 4 bases, J shed 2 bases, and the junction held 8 bases outside the gene matches. Looked up from germline, CDR1 is SGHTA and CDR2 is FQGNSA. The full variable domain, its missing parts supplied by reference TRBV7-2 and TRBJ2-7, is GAGVSQSPSNKVTEKGKDVELRCDPISGHTALYWYRQSLGQGLEFLIYFQGNSAPDKSGLPSDRFSAERTGGSVSTLTIQRTQQEDSAVYLCASSSTGTDPYEQYFGPGTRLTVT.

This clone was detected a few times. V gene TRBV30 combines with J gene TRBJ1-1; possibly TRBD1 for D (5 bases). CDR3 size: 14 residues. Trimming took 0 bases from V and 4 from J, leaving 12 bases between them. Germline-derived CDR1 and CDR2 are GTSNPN and SVGIG (reference sequence). The CDR3 loop is CAWSVVQGATEAFF. CDR3 DNA sequence: TGTGCCTGGAGTGTAGTCCAGGGTGCCACTGAAGCTTTCTTT. The full variable domain, its missing parts supplied by reference TRBV30 and TRBJ1-1, is SQTIHQWPATLVQPVGSPLSLECTVEGTSNPNLYWYRQAAGRGLQLLFYSVGIGQISSEVPQNLSASRPQDRQFILSSKKLLLSDSGFYLCAWSVVQGATEAFFGQGTRLTVV.

This clone was observed once. The chain links TRBV28 to TRBJ1-3; 10 positions match TRBD1. The CDR3 loop spans 17 amino acids. Looked up from germline, CDR1 is MDHEN and CDR2 is SYDVKM. The V and J ends lost 4 bases and 4 bases, in that order; junction bases with no gene match: 10. The CDR3: CASSSIRGTGVGNTIYF. DNA of the CDR3: TGTGCCAGCAGTTCGATCCGAGGGACAGGGGTGGGAAACACCATATATTTT.

The CDR3 DNA is TGTGCCAGCAGTGCACGGGGACAGGGCAACTATGGCTACACCTTC. This codes for CASSARGQGNYGYTF. The chain is built from TRBV2 and TRBJ1-2; TRBD1 matches 9 bases. Losses at the gene ends were 4 bases for V and 2 bases for J; bases not matched to a gene: 5. This CDR3 region has 15 residues. In germline, CDR1 is SNHLY, CDR2 FYNNEI.

The CDR3 DNA is TGTGCCAGCAGTACAAGGGGCTCTGGAAACACCATATATTTT. Translated: CASSTRGSGNTIYF. The chain uses TRBV25-1 and TRBJ1-3; weak D call: TRBD1 (5 bases). The CDR3 is made up of 14 amino acids. Germline V gives CDR1 MGHDK, CDR2 SYGVNS. Between the trimmed V and J ends, which lost 5 bases and 0 bases, there was a span of 8 bases.

V usage is TRBV28 and J usage is TRBJ2-2; 13 bases line up with TRBD2. This CDR3 region has 15 residues. Germline V gene data show CDR1 as MDHEN and CDR2 as SYDVKM. The V gene end was trimmed by 4 bases and the J gene end by 5 bases; junction bases not matched to a gene: 1. The CDR3 loop reads CASSWGLAGTGELFF. The DNA for the CDR3 is TGTGCCAGCAGTTGGGGACTAGCGGGAACCGGGGAGCTGTTTTTT.

This clone was seen a single time. The chain has TRBV5-4 and TRBJ2-7; a weak D match, TRBD2 (7 bases). This CDR3 spans 13 amino acids. Trimming stripped 1 base from V and 7 bases from J, with 12 bases between. Germline V gene sequence: CDR1 SGHNT, CDR2 YYREEE (reference sequence). CDR3 region: CASSLRGGEEQYF. CDR3 bases: TGTGCCAGCAGCTTGAGGGGGGGCGAAGAGCAGTACTTC.

The chain is built from TRBV18 and TRBJ2-5; the D gene is possibly TRBD2 (6 bases). CDR3 length: 14 amino acids. V lost 6 bases and J lost 2, with 13 bases in between. Germline V gives CDR1 KGHSH, CDR2 LQKENI. CDR3 sequence: CASSRPRGQETQYF. The CDR3 coding sequence is TGTGCCAGCTCCCGACCACGGGGGCAAGAGACCCAGTACTTC.

The chain carries TRBV10-3 and TRBJ2-7, with 9 nucleotides matching TRBD1. After removal of 6 bases from V and 5 bases from J, the junction contained 5 bases not matched to a gene. Germline-derived CDR1 and CDR2 are ENHRY and SYGVKD. The CDR3 length is 13 residues. CDR3 sequence reads: CAIRGTGINEQYF. DNA for the CDR3: TGTGCCATCAGGGGGACAGGGATCAACGAGCAGTACTTC.

CDR3 DNA sequence: TGCGCCAGCAGCCATAGCGGGAGCGAGCAGTACTTC. Translated, it gives CASSHSGSEQYF. The genes are TRBV4-1 and TRBJ2-7, with 9 bases lining up with TRBD2. V dropped 3 bases and J dropped 6; count of bases not matched to a gene: 0. This CDR3 has 12 residues. Germline loops: CDR1 MGHRA, CDR2 YSYEKL.